This is a list of T cell receptor beta chains from one sample in a study of T cell changes during pregnancy in multiple sclerosis. The table came from immunoSEQ multiplex PCR; TCRdb's copy has only in-frame clones and leaves some out. The sample holds around 130,000 clones, approximately 93% seen once. The specimen comprised peripheral blood, sampled before pregnancy. The receptors originated from a female donor with multiple sclerosis, enrolled in a pregnancy study. Each CDR3 is given with its conserved first and last residue. The D gene is left open where the match is weak. Clone size, where shown, is once, few, many, or a class for clones that have expanded.

j_gene | abundance | d_gene | v_gene | CDR3aa | CDR3nt
TRBJ2-7 | NA | TRBD1 | TRBV9 | CASSVGQGVYEQYF | TGTGCCAGCAGCGTCGGCCAGGGGGTTTACGAGCAGTACTTC
TRBJ1-1 | NA | TRBD1 | TRBV19 | CATRDRPNTEAFF | TGTGCCACAAGGGACAGGCCGAACACTGAAGCTTTCTTT
TRBJ1-2 | NA | TRBD1 | TRBV5-1 | CASSQNTGGQAGYTF | TGCGCCAGCAGCCAGAATACAGGGGGCCAGGCTGGCTACACCTTC
TRBJ2-7 | NA | NA | TRBV6-5 | CASSYSPIADEQYF | TGTGCCAGCAGTTACTCGCCTATCGCTGACGAGCAGTACTTC
TRBJ1-4 | once | TRBD1 | TRBV6-1 | CASRRGQGFNEKLFF | TGTGCCAGCAGAAGGGGACAGGGCTTTAATGAAAAACTGTTTTTT
TRBJ2-1 | NA | NA | TRBV27 | CASRVSPYNEQFF | TGTGCCAGCAGGGTTAGTCCCTACAATGAGCAGTTCTTC
TRBJ2-7 | NA | TRBD2 | TRBV27 | CASSLSAGGTYEQYF | TGTGCCAGCAGTTTGTCGGCGGGAGGTACCTACGAGCAGTACTTC
TRBJ2-5 | NA | TRBD2 | TRBV19 | CASSPRGGPQETQYF | TGTGCCAGTAGTCCGCGGGGGGGCCCCCAAGAGACCCAGTACTTC
TRBJ2-1 | NA | TRBD1 | TRBV10-3 | CAISETGEQFF | TGTGCCATCAGTGAGACAGGGGAACAGTTCTTC
TRBJ1-1 | NA | NA | TRBV5-1 | CASSWKTGATEAFF | TGCGCCAGCAGCTGGAAGACAGGCGCCACTGAAGCTTTCTTT
TRBJ1-2 | NA | NA | TRBV5-1 | CASSSTTGNYGYTF | TGCGCCAGCAGCTCTACGACGGGGAACTATGGCTACACCTTC
TRBJ1-5 | NA | NA | TRBV15 | CATSRDPGSNQPQHF | TGTGCCACCAGCAGAGATCCCGGTAGCAATCAGCCCCAGCATTTT
TRBJ1-5 | NA | NA | TRBV6-5 | CASSGGLRGNQPQHF | TGTGCCAGCAGCGGGGGGTTACGCGGCAATCAGCCCCAGCATTTT
TRBJ2-5 | NA | NA | TRBV7-3 | CASSPFTGSETQYF | TGTGCCAGCAGCCCCTTCACAGGGTCCGAGACCCAGTACTTC
TRBJ2-2 | NA | NA | TRBV9 | CASSQNTGELFF | TGTGCCAGCAGCCAGAACACCGGGGAGCTGTTTTTT
TRBJ2-3 | NA | TRBD2 | TRBV30 | CASSGGGLADTQYF | TGTGCCTCCTCTGGCGGGGGGTTAGCAGATACGCAGTATTTT
TRBJ2-3 | NA | TRBD2 | TRBV9 | CASSVRGGRTDTQYF | TGTGCCAGCAGCGTTCGGGGGGGCAGGACAGATACGCAGTATTTT
TRBJ2-5 | NA | TRBD2 | TRBV9 | CASSVASGGRGETQYF | TGTGCCAGCAGCGTAGCCAGCGGGGGCCGGGGGGAGACCCAGTACTTC
TRBJ1-2 | NA | NA | TRBV6-5 | CASIGGKGNYGYTF | TGTGCCAGCATTGGGGGCAAGGGAAACTATGGCTACACCTTC
TRBJ2-2 | NA | NA | TRBV9 | CASSPEVGKRELFF | TGTGCCAGCAGCCCGGAGGTGGGGAAAAGGGAGCTGTTTTTT
TRBJ1-2 | NA | NA | TRBV7-9 | CASSFPSTGIVESYGYTF | TGTGCCAGCAGCTTCCCCTCGACAGGCATAGTAGAAAGCTATGGTTACACCTTC
TRBJ2-1 | NA | NA | TRBV11-3 | CASSPGGDEQFF | TGTGCCAGCAGCCCCGGCGGGGATGAGCAGTTCTTC
TRBJ2-7 | NA | TRBD2 | TRBV7-2 | CASTLEGTSGSYEQYF | TGTGCCAGCACCCTAGAAGGGACTAGCGGTTCCTACGAGCAGTACTTC
TRBJ1-2 | NA | NA | TRBV6-1 | CASSERGQIYGYTF | TGTGCCAGCAGTGAACGAGGACAGATCTATGGCTACACCTTC
TRBJ2-7 | NA | NA | TRBV2 | CASSTGTPLEQYF | TGTGCCAGCAGTACCGGGACACCACTCGAGCAGTACTTC
TRBJ2-2 | NA | TRBD1 | TRBV30 | CAWSQGDSRELFF | TGTGCCTGGAGTCAAGGGGACAGTAGGGAGCTGTTTTTT
TRBJ1-2 | NA | NA | TRBV30 | CAWSDGLRGYTF | TGTGCCTGGAGCGATGGCCTCCGCGGCTACACCTTC
TRBJ2-1 | NA | NA | TRBV11-2 | CASSRGAMYEQFF | TGTGCCAGCAGCCGGGGGGCTATGTATGAGCAGTTCTTC
TRBJ2-7 | NA | NA | TRBV10-3 | CAIKNTTGSYEQYF | TGTGCCATCAAAAATACAACAGGATCCTACGAGCAGTACTTC
TRBJ1-2 | NA | NA | TRBV18 | CASSPTGDNYGYTF | TGTGCCAGCTCACCGACAGGAGATAACTATGGCTACACCTTC
TRBJ1-1 | few | NA | TRBV19 | CASSGARDTEAFF | TGTGCCAGTTCAGGGGCCAGGGACACTGAAGCTTTCTTT
TRBJ2-7 | once | TRBD1 | TRBV15 | CATSRGTGVYEQYF | TGTGCCACCAGCAGAGGGACAGGGGTCTACGAGCAGTACTTC